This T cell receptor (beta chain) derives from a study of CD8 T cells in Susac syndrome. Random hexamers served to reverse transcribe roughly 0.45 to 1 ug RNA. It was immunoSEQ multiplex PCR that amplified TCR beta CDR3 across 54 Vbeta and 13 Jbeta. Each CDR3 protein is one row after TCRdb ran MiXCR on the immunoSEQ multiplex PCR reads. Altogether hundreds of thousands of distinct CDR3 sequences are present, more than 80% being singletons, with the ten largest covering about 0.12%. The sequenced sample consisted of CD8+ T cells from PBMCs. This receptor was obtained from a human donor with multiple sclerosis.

Here the CDR3 DNA reads TGCAGCGTTAGGACAGGGATTGGCACTGAAGCTTTCTTT. Amino acid sequence: CSVRTGIGTEAFF. The rearrangement links TRBV29-1 to TRBJ1-1, with 8 bases identical to TRBD1. J lost 4 bases, V lost 5 bases, and 6 bases had no gene match. The CDR3 runs 13 residues. CDR1 is SQVTM and CDR2 is ANQGSEA in the germline V gene.